These T cell receptor beta chains were read from a single sample in a study of beta chain features in type 1 diabetes. TCRdb's copy holds only in-frame clones and misses some; the assay was immunoSEQ multiplex PCR. The table includes 300,000 to 400,000 clones, approximately 10% detected once. Sequencing input: central memory CD4+ T cells from blood. These receptors were taken from a man aged 25-45 years with type 1 diabetes. Both conserved end residues are trimmed from each CDR3. Expanded clones are given a class, and other clones once, few, many or no size at all.

size	J	V	length	CDR3
.	TRBJ2-7	TRBV19	11	ASSIATGEEQY
few	TRBJ2-6	TRBV9	15	ASTGATRTSGANVLT
.	TRBJ2-1	TRBV30	13	AWSVGRGAFGEQF
.	TRBJ2-7	TRBV28	11	ASSRDSTYEQY
.	TRBJ2-5	TRBV29-1	13	SVEDLGAVKETQY
once	TRBJ2-2	TRBV15	15	ATSRGWAPGNTGELF
few	TRBJ1-6	TRBV28	13	ASSRRTGNNSPLH
.	TRBJ2-7	TRBV6-6	13	ASSTWEGRSYEQY
.	TRBJ2-1	TRBV6-5	13	ASSYLGDKGHEQF
.	TRBJ1-5	TRBV6-5	13	ASSYRQGGNQPQH
few	TRBJ1-5	TRBV10-3	11	AISENSNQPQH
few	TRBJ2-1	TRBV4-3	15	ASSQVRGGAWDNEQF
few	TRBJ2-5	TRBV4-1	14	ASSQGSGTPQETQY
many	TRBJ2-5	TRBV6-6	11	ASSRGLGETQY
.	TRBJ1-2	TRBV5-6	15	ASSLGVGTGVNYGYT
.	TRBJ2-7	TRBV29-1	11	SVALRGQNEQY
few	TRBJ2-7	TRBV18	12	ASSPPTSPYEQY
.	TRBJ2-2	TRBV19	15	ASSTQIPGENTGELF
.	TRBJ2-3	TRBV7-8	14	ASSALGQGSTDTQY
.	TRBJ1-1	TRBV7-2	12	ASRQQGSVAEAF
many	TRBJ2-1	TRBV20-1	9	SADSKGEQF
.	TRBJ1-1	TRBV19	11	ASRAGGETEAF
.	TRBJ2-1	TRBV5-1	14	ASSLGVQRGTNEQF
many	TRBJ1-1	TRBV27	11	ASSPRGNTEAF
few	TRBJ2-3	TRBV11-2	10	ASSPSSDTQY
few	TRBJ2-3	TRBV7-2	12	ASSLSDRGDTQY
.	TRBJ2-7	TRBV7-2	13	ASSPAGRRDYEQY
few	TRBJ2-3	TRBV14	13	ASSQDPRGLLGQY
many	TRBJ2-7	TRBV6-1	13	ASSGSRGSSYEQY
.	TRBJ2-1	TRBV11-3	13	ATGAGSHSYNEQF
.	TRBJ2-3	TRBV7-2	11	ASLPRGWDTQY